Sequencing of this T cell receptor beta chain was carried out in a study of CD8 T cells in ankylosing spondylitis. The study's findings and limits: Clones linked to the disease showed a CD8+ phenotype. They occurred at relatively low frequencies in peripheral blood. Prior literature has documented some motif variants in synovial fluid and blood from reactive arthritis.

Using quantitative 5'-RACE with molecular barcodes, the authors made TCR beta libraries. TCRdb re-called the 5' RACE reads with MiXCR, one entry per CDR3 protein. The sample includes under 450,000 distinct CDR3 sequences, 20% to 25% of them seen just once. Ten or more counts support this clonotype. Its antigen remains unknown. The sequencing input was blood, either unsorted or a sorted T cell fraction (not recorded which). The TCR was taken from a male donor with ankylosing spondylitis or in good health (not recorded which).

CDR3 in DNA: TGCGCCAGCAGCCAAGACCCCCTAGCACTCGGCACAGATACGCAGTATTTT. This gives the protein CASSQDPLALGTDTQYF. This sequence joins TRBV4-1 and TRBJ2-3, with D perhaps matching TRBD2 (5 bases). The CDR3 is 17 residues long. Germline values: CDR1 MGHRA, CDR2 YSYEKL. V was shortened by 0 bases and J by 1 base, with 14 bases between the two germline ends.